This TCR beta chain is from a study of blood T cell repertoires in COVID-19. In its sample, this clone was seen once. Germline V gene data show CDR1 as SEHNR and CDR2 as FQNEAQ (reference sequence). The CDR3 is made up of 15 amino acids. Trimming removed 5 bases from V and 1 base from J, with 14 bases in between. The table came from immunoSEQ multiplex PCR; TCRdb's copy has only in-frame clones and leaves some out. The sample carries 290,000 or so clones, 91% recorded once. The rearrangement uses TRBV7-9 and TRBJ1-1; weak D call: TRBD1 (6 bases). The TCR comes from a woman in her 30s with COVID-19, enrolled during active disease. Sequencing was performed on peripheral blood. The CDR3 bases are TGTGCCAGCAGCCCCCGGGCAGGGGCGAACACTGAAGCTTTCTTT. This sequence encodes CASSPRAGANTEAFF.